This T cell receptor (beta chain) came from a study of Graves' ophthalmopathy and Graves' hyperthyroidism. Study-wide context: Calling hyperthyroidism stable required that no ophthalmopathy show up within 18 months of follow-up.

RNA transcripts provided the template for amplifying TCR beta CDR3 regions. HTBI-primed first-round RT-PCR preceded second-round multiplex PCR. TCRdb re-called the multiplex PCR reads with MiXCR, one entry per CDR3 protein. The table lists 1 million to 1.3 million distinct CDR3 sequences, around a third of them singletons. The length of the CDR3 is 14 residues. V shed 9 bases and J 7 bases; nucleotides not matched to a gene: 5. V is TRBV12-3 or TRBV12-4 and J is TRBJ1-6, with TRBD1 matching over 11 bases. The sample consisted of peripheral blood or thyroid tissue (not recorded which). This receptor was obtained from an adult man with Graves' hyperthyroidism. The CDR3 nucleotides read TGTGCCAGGGGACAGGGGGGATTGAATTCACCCCTCCACTTT. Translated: CARGQGGLNSPLHF.